The 13 T cell receptor beta chains listed next were all sequenced from one sample in a study of T cell repertoires in urothelial bladder cancer. Sequencing was performed with immunoSEQ multiplex PCR; in TCRdb, only in-frame clones are kept and a portion is missing. The table lists fewer than 15,000 clones, 66% of them singletons, with 7% to 9.5% in the top ten. Sequencing was performed on tumor-infiltrating cells from bladder cancer. The receptors were gathered from a human donor with urothelial carcinoma.

The chain couples TRBV5-5 to TRBJ1-6; D is uncertain. This CDR3 region has 15 residues. Looked up from germline, CDR1 is SGHKS and CDR2 is YYEKEE (reference sequence). The germline V and J ends were trimmed by 0 bases and 8 bases, with 12 bases remaining between them. The CDR3 DNA sequence: TGTGCCAGCAGCTTGGTTTCGGGAAACTATTCACCCCTCCACTTT. The encoded protein is CASSLVSGNYSPLHF. Using reference TRBV5-5 and TRBJ1-6 for the parts outside the CDR3, the full variable domain is DAGVTQSPTHLIKTRGQQVTLRCSPISGHKSVSWYQQVLGQGPQFIFQYYEKEERGRGNFPDRFSARQFPNYSSELNVNALLLGDSALYLCASSLVSGNYSPLHFGNGTRLTVT.

This clone was counted between two and nine times. The gene calls are TRBV2 and TRBJ1-1; 8 bases fit TRBD1. This CDR3 has 15 amino acids. Germline V CDR1 and CDR2: SNHLY, FYNNEI. Losses at the gene ends were 5 bases for V and 0 bases for J; bases not matched to a gene: 5. This CDR3 is CASSTQGAMNTEAFF. CDR3 DNA sequence: TGTGCCAGCAGTACCCAGGGGGCAATGAACACTGAAGCTTTCTTT.

Details on this clone: A junction boundary mismatches the germline segment, possibly from a read error. In the same sample, other DNA sequences code for this CDR3. The chain employs TRBV5-1 and TRBJ2-1; no definite D call. This CDR3 contains 14 residues. The germline gives CDR1 SGHRS, CDR2 YFSETQ. CDR3 in amino acids: CASSLASRQNEQFF. The CDR3, as DNA: TGCGCCAGCAGTTTGGCCTCGCGGCAAAATGAGCAGTTCTTC. The full variable domain, with the rest looked up from reference TRBV5-1 and TRBJ2-1, is KAGVTQTPRYLIKTRGQQVTLSCSPISGHRSVSWYQQTPGQGLQFLFEYFSETQRNKGNFPGRFSGRQFSNSRSEMNVSTLELGDSALYLCASSLASRQNEQFFGPGTRLTVL.

V is TRBV2 and J is TRBJ2-6, with D tentatively TRBD2 (6 bases). CDR1 and CDR2 from the germline V gene are SNHLY and FYNNEI. V lost 5 bases and J 2 bases, leaving 13 bases between the germline ends. CDR3 length: 16 amino acids. The CDR3 here is CASSWSGRTGANVLTF. In nucleotides, the CDR3 is TGTGCCAGCAGTTGGTCAGGGAGGACTGGGGCCAACGTCCTGACTTTC.

This clone was found once. The CDR3 protein is CASSDNSQETQYF. The CDR3 coding sequence is TGTGCCAGCAGTGATAACAGTCAAGAGACCCAGTACTTC. The chain combines TRBV6-1 with TRBJ2-5, with D unclear. V was pared by 3 bases and J by 2 bases, with 7 bases between. This CDR3 has 13 residues. The germline V gene has CDR1 MNHNS and CDR2 SASEGT.

The rearrangement uses TRBV9 and TRBJ2-3; TRBD2 aligns across 8 bases. Trimming cost V 2 bases and J 1 base; bases outside gene matches: 6. Germline V lookup: CDR1 SGDLS, CDR2 YYNGEE. CDR3 length equals 16 residues. In nucleotides, the CDR3 is TGTGCCAGCAGCGTGGATGCGGGGGGCCGCACAGATACGCAGTATTTT. This sequence encodes CASSVDAGGRTDTQYF.

The chain combines TRBV28 with TRBJ1-4; D not certain. Trimming stripped 3 bases from V and 2 bases from J, with 4 bases between. The CDR3 is 13 amino acids. CDR1 and CDR2 from the germline V gene are MDHEN and SYDVKM. CDR3: CASSFGTNEKLFF. In DNA, the CDR3 is TGTGCCAGCAGTTTTGGGACTAATGAAAAACTGTTTTTT.

The chain employs TRBV19 and TRBJ2-7; D might be TRBD1 (6 bases). The CDR3 is made up of 12 amino acids. Trimming took 7 bases from V and 0 from J, leaving 7 bases between them. Germline lookup yields CDR1 LNHDA and CDR2 SQIVND (reference sequence). In DNA form, the CDR3 reads TGTGCCAGTACAGGGGCCTCCTACGAGCAGTACTTC. Encoded protein: CASTGASYEQYF.

The chain recombines TRBV11-3 with TRBJ1-2, with a weak D call TRBD1 (6 bases). V shed 8 bases and J shed 6 bases, with 10 bases lying between them. The CDR3 totals 11 residues. Germline CDR1 reads SGHNT; CDR2 reads YENEEA. CDR3 nucleotide sequence: TGTGCCAGCGGCGGGGACAATGGCTACACCTTC. This translates into CASGGDNGYTF. Supplemented by reference TRBV11-3 and TRBJ1-2, the full variable domain reads EAGVVQSPRYKIIEKKQPVAFWCNPISGHNTLYWYLQNLGQGPELLIRYENEEAVDDSQLPKDRFSAERLKGVDSTLKIQPAELGDSAVYLCASGGDNGYTFGSGTRLTVV.

In this sample, this clone is medium-sized (0.01 to 0.1%). The V gene is TRBV5-6, the J gene TRBJ1-3, with D possibly TRBD1 on 6 matching bases. Germline values: CDR1 SGHDT, CDR2 YYEEEE. V lost 1 base and J 4 bases, leaving 12 bases between the germline ends. CDR3 length equals 15 residues. DNA of the CDR3: TGTGCCAGCAGCTTGTATGGGGGGCTCGGAAACACCATATATTTT. Protein product: CASSLYGGLGNTIYF.

This sequence joins TRBV2 and TRBJ2-5, with 9 positions matching TRBD2. V was pared by 0 bases and J by 7 bases, with 9 bases of the junction left unmatched. This CDR3 has 16 amino acids. The V gene's germline CDR1 is SNHLY and CDR2 FYNNEI. CDR3 residues: CASSEAPLRAGGTQYF. The CDR3 nucleotides are TGTGCCAGCAGTGAAGCCCCTCTAAGAGCGGGGGGGACCCAGTACTTC.

This clone was seen more than once but under ten times. The V gene is TRBV5-1, the J gene TRBJ2-5, with a possible D match to TRBD1 (8 bases). The V end lost 1 base, the J end lost 2 bases, and 18 bases lay between the germline ends. This CDR3 spans 17 amino acids. Germline assignment: CDR1 SGHRS and CDR2 YFSETQ. The CDR3 region has the DNA TGCGCCAGCAGCTTGTCCGGGGGGACAGGAGGACAAGAGACCCAGTACTTC. It translates to CASSLSGGTGGQETQYF.

This clone was seen only once. This chain's CDR3 is CASSQGTSGGLSTGELFF. CDR3 nucleotides: TGCGCCAGCAGCCAGGGGACTAGCGGGGGTTTGAGCACCGGGGAGCTGTTTTTT. The V gene is TRBV4-3, the J gene TRBJ2-2; 14 bases agree with TRBD2. The CDR3 is 18 residues long. CDR1 and CDR2 (germline): LGHNA, YSLEER. After removal of 3 bases from V and 4 bases from J, the junction contained 7 bases not matched to a gene.